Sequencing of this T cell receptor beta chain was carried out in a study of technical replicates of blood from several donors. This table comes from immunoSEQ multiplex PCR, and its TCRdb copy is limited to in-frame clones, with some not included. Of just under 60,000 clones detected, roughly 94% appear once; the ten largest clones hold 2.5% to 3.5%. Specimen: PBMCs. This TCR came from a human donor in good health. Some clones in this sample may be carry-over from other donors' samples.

The chain's CDR3 is CASSLMNLRDGYTF. The CDR3 bases are TGCGCCAGCAGCTTGATGAACTTGAGGGATGGCTACACCTTC. V is TRBV5-1 and J is TRBJ1-2; D unclear. V lost 1 base and J lost 6, with 13 bases in between. This CDR3 region has 14 residues. Germline V CDR1 and CDR2: SGHRS, YFSETQ.